One sample yielded the 26 T cell receptor beta chains listed below, sequenced in a study of T cells in Graves' hyperthyroidism and ophthalmopathy. RNA transcripts yielded amplified TCR beta CDR3 regions. An initial round of RT-PCR targeting the TCR CDR3 relied on the HTBI primer set. TCRdb re-analysed the multiplex PCR reads in MiXCR, keeping a single row per CDR3 protein. The table records around 450,000 distinct CDR3 sequences, 15% to 18% of them present only once. The source material was blood. The receptors were gathered from a woman younger than 30 with Graves' hyperthyroidism.

Comment on this clonotype: This sequence may be a read error, since a much larger clone differs from it by one base. The J gene is TRBJ2-7, the V gene TRBV7-3; D uncertain. The ends were cut back, 5 bases at V and 6 bases at J, with 14 bases in the middle. This CDR3 comprises 13 residues. CDR1 and CDR2 (germline): SGHTA, FQGTGA. DNA for the CDR3: TGTGCCAGCAGCCTCACCTTCAGAGGCGAGCAGTACTTC. As protein: CASSLTFRGEQYF.

This clonotype was observed a handful of times. This chain uses TRBV12-3 or TRBV12-4 with TRBJ2-1; the D gene is possibly TRBD1 (5 bases). The CDR3 covers 16 residues. The ends were cut back, 5 bases at V and 0 bases at J, with 14 bases in the middle. CDR3 amino acids: CASSPYRTSSYNEQFF. The CDR3 DNA reads as TGTGCCAGCAGTCCCTACAGGACGAGCTCCTACAATGAGCAGTTCTTC.

This sequence joins TRBV6-1 and TRBJ1-5, with 10 bases lining up with TRBD1. This CDR3 spans 14 amino acids. Germline V CDR1 and CDR2: MNHNS, SASEGT. J was trimmed by 6 bases and V by 7 bases; bases with no gene match: 6. The CDR3 loop is CASTPGQGSQPQHF. As DNA, the CDR3 is TGTGCCAGCACACCGGGACAGGGGAGTCAGCCCCAGCATTTT.

This clonotype was seen at least ten times. This rearrangement joins TRBV20-1 to TRBJ1-5; D gene ambiguous. The V end lost 5 bases, the J end lost 3 bases, and 11 bases lay between the germline ends. Germline values: CDR1 DFQATT, CDR2 SNEGSKA (reference sequence). The CDR3 contains 13 residues. The CDR3 sequence: CSADKGHNQPQHF. The CDR3, as DNA: TGCAGTGCTGACAAAGGGCACAATCAGCCCCAGCATTTT.

This clonotype was recorded at least ten times. J is TRBJ2-5 and V is TRBV13; 9 bases line up with TRBD2. Trimming took 7 bases from V and 2 from J; bases not matched to a gene: 2. Germline V gene data show CDR1 as PRHDT and CDR2 as FYEKMQ (reference sequence). The CDR3 loop spans 13 amino acids. CDR3 sequence: CASNLAGQETQYF. CDR3 DNA sequence: TGTGCCAGCAATCTAGCGGGGCAAGAGACCCAGTACTTC.

This clonotype was counted only a few times. The chain employs TRBV7-3 and TRBJ2-2; TRBD1 agrees at 7 bases. V was pared by 5 bases and J by 1 base, with 4 bases of the junction left unmatched. CDR1 and CDR2 from the germline V gene are SGHTA and FQGTGA. The CDR3 has 15 amino acids. The CDR3 nucleotides read TGTGCCAGCAGCCAAAGGACAGGGAACACCGGGGAGCTGTTTTTT. This gives the protein CASSQRTGNTGELFF.

This chain joins TRBV27 and TRBJ2-4; D call uncertain. CDR1 and CDR2 from the germline V gene are MNHEY and SMNVEV (reference sequence). The CDR3 extends over 15 amino acids. Trimming cost V 2 bases and J 8 bases, with 16 bases left between them. CDR3 bases: TGTGCCAGCAGTTTAAGGTCTCAGTTACCGGACATTCAGTACTTC. Residues: CASSLRSQLPDIQYF.

V and J are TRBV6-1 and TRBJ2-5; TRBD1 might be the D (6 bases). The CDR3 is 13 amino acids. Per the germline V gene, CDR1 is MNHNS and CDR2 is SASEGT. The V gene lost 6 bases and the J gene lost 5 bases, with 13 bases spanning the gap. This chain's CDR3 is CASRKGVWETQYF. As DNA, the CDR3 is TGTGCCAGCAGGAAGGGGGTTTGGGAGACCCAGTACTTC.

The CDR3 is CASSVEGTPFPNYGYTF. DNA of the CDR3: TGTGCCAGCAGCGTAGAAGGGACCCCCTTTCCTAACTATGGCTACACCTTC. V is TRBV9 and J is TRBJ1-2; the D gene is possibly TRBD1 (5 bases). Germline lookup yields CDR1 SGDLS and CDR2 YYNGEE. The CDR3 runs to 17 residues. With 0 bases removed from V and 0 bases from J, the gap between germline ends came to 15 bases.

The rearrangement links TRBV7-9 to TRBJ1-1; TRBD1 is a possible D gene (6 bases). The CDR3 covers 18 residues. Germline CDR1 and CDR2: SEHNR and FQNEAQ (reference sequence). Trimming left V 3 bases short and J 4 bases short, with 24 bases between. In DNA form, the CDR3 reads TGTGCCAGCAGCTTCCCACTAGGGGGAGGGGGTTCTGGCACTGAAGCTTTCTTT. The encoded protein is CASSFPLGGGGSGTEAFF.

This clonotype was detected ten times or more. The CDR3, as DNA: TGCGCCAGCAGCCCGACCCGCAATGAGCAGTTCTTC. Translating it yields CASSPTRNEQFF. This chain connects TRBV5-1 to TRBJ2-1; no reliable D call. Trimming shortened V by 4 bases and J by 6 bases, and 8 bases separated the two germline ends. The germline V gene has CDR1 SGHRS and CDR2 YFSETQ. CDR3 size: 12 residues.

This chain links TRBV19 with TRBJ1-5, with TRBD1 as a possible D gene (5 bases). This CDR3 region has 14 residues. In germline, CDR1 is LNHDA, CDR2 SQIVND (reference sequence). Between the trimmed V and J ends, which lost 3 bases and 7 bases, there was a span of 13 bases. CDR3 in DNA: TGTGCCAGTAGTATTAAGGGGTATGGCCAGCCCCAGCATTTT. Translation: CASSIKGYGQPQHF. Full variable domain (rest looked up from reference TRBV19 and TRBJ1-5): DGGITQSPKYLFRKEGQNVTLSCEQNLNHDAMYWYRQDPGQGLRLIYYSQIVNDFQKGDIAEGYSVSREKKESFPLTVTSAQKNPTAFYLCASSIKGYGQPQHFGDGTRLSIL.

The rearrangement uses TRBV12-3 or TRBV12-4 and TRBJ2-7, with D unresolved. CDR3 length equals 13 residues. Trimming shortened V by 5 bases and J by 3 bases, and 11 bases separated the two germline ends. The CDR3 is CASSMDGSYEQYF. The DNA for the CDR3 is TGTGCCAGCAGTATGGATGGAAGCTACGAGCAGTACTTC.

This clonotype was seen repeatedly, ten times or more. V is TRBV12-3 or TRBV12-4 and J is TRBJ1-1; unclear D gene. Trimming took 5 bases from V and 3 from J, leaving 7 bases between them. There are 12 residues in the CDR3. In DNA form, the CDR3 reads TGTGCCAGCAGTCCCCATGACACTGAAGCTTTCTTT. As protein: CASSPHDTEAFF.

The rearrangement links TRBV19 to TRBJ1-1, with TRBD1 matching 7 bases. V lost 5 bases to trimming and J lost 1 base; unmatched junction nucleotides: 7. The CDR3 spans 15 residues. Germline lookup yields CDR1 LNHDA and CDR2 SQIVND (reference sequence). CDR3 nucleotides: TGTGCCAGTAGTCTAAACAGGGGACCGAACACTGAAGCTTTCTTT. It encodes CASSLNRGPNTEAFF.

This clonotype has just a few counts. V usage is TRBV7-9 and J usage is TRBJ2-7; 7 bases align to TRBD2. J was trimmed by 6 bases and V by 5 bases; bases with no gene match: 7. The CDR3 totals 13 residues. Germline CDR1 is SEHNR and CDR2 is FQNEAQ (reference sequence). The CDR3 region is CASSQREGREQYF. The CDR3 DNA reads TGTGCCAGCAGCCAGAGGGAGGGTCGCGAGCAGTACTTC.

Comment on this clonotype: Its ends do not fully match the called genes, so a read error is possible. The J gene is TRBJ1-6, the V gene TRBV14; the D gene is possibly TRBD1 (5 bases). Germline CDR1 SGHDN, CDR2 FVKESK. The CDR3 length is 16 residues. The chain's CDR3 is CASSQDQAGRGSPPHF. DNA for the CDR3: TGTGCCAGCAGCCAAGATCAGGCAGGGAGAGGTTCACCCCCCCACTTT.

This clonotype occurred many times. The gene calls are TRBV29-1 and TRBJ2-7; D assignment may be TRBD1 or TRBD2 (5 bases each). The ends were cut back, 4 bases at V and 7 bases at J, with 20 bases in the middle. This CDR3 is built from 14 residues. Germline V gene lookup returns CDR1 SQVTM and CDR2 ANQGSEA. The CDR3 DNA reads TGCAGCGTTGGAAACACTGCCGGATGGGGGGAGCAGTACTTC. Its translation is CSVGNTAGWGEQYF.

This clonotype was picked up many times. The rearrangement links TRBV10-3 to TRBJ2-1, with D tentatively TRBD1 (5 bases). V gave up 5 bases and J gave up 8 bases, with 10 bases separating them. The CDR3 totals 12 residues. Germline loops: CDR1 ENHRY, CDR2 SYGVKD. The CDR3, as DNA: TGTGCCATCAGTCAGGGTCGAGATGAGCAGTTCTTC. Amino acid sequence: CAISQGRDEQFF.

This clonotype was observed at least ten times. The chain recombines TRBV2 with TRBJ2-3, with D perhaps matching TRBD1 (6 bases). The V gene's germline CDR1 is SNHLY and CDR2 FYNNEI. This CDR3 contains 14 residues. V lost 5 bases and J 3 bases, leaving 12 bases between the germline ends. The CDR3 reads CASSFFQGTDTQYF. In DNA form, the CDR3 reads TGTGCCAGCAGTTTTTTCCAGGGGACAGATACGCAGTATTTT.

The rearrangement links TRBV29-1 to TRBJ2-1; D unresolved. This CDR3 has 16 residues. The germline CDR1 and CDR2 sequences are SQVTM and ANQGSEA. V dropped 7 bases and J dropped 9 bases, with 28 bases sitting between them. The CDR3 region is CSASVGNSLIYGEQFF. In DNA form, the CDR3 reads TGCAGCGCCTCGGTGGGGAACAGCCTGATTTACGGTGAGCAGTTCTTC.

V gene TRBV5-1 combines with J gene TRBJ2-3, with D possibly being TRBD2 (6 bases). The CDR3 is 17 amino acids. The V end was cut by 6 bases, the J end by 1 base, with 21 bases between. Germline CDR1 reads SGHRS; CDR2 reads YFSETQ. CDR3: CASKASGAPGGTDTQYF. The DNA of the CDR3 is TGCGCCAGCAAAGCTTCCGGGGCGCCGGGAGGCACAGATACGCAGTATTTT.

This clonotype was detected ten times or more. The gene calls are TRBV28 and TRBJ2-3; 9 bases map to TRBD2. The germline CDR1 and CDR2 sequences are MDHEN and SYDVKM. This CDR3 contains 16 residues. The junction had 8 bases not matched to a gene; V was cut back by 1 base and J by 6 bases. The CDR3 nucleotides read TGTGCCAGCAGTTTATTTAGCGGGGGATATGCGGATACGCAGTATTTT. Its protein product is CASSLFSGGYADTQYF.

The genes are TRBV19 and TRBJ1-6; D uncertain. Germline-derived CDR1 and CDR2 are LNHDA and SQIVND (reference sequence). The V and J ends lost 0 bases and 14 bases respectively, with 11 bases between them. CDR3 length: 13 residues. The chain's CDR3 is CASSIDLWNALHF. CDR3 in DNA: TGTGCCAGTAGTATAGATCTGTGGAACGCCCTCCACTTT.

The chain uses TRBV11-2 and TRBJ2-7, with TRBD2 matching 7 bases. Unmatched junction bases numbered 12, after V lost 4 bases and J lost 6 bases. Germline CDR1 SGHAT, CDR2 FQNNGV. This CDR3 spans 15 amino acids. CDR3 amino acids: CASSWGGSPSVEQYF. In DNA form, the CDR3 reads TGTGCCAGCAGCTGGGGGGGGAGCCCTTCGGTCGAGCAGTACTTC. Full variable domain (missing parts from reference TRBV11-2 and TRBJ2-7): EAGVAQSPRYKIIEKRQSVAFWCNPISGHATLYWYQQILGQGPKLLIQFQNNGVVDDSQLPKDRFSAERLKGVDSTLKIQPAKLEDSAVYLCASSWGGSPSVEQYFGPGTRLTVT.

The CDR3, as DNA: TGCAGCGGGACAGTTTACAATGAGCAGTTCTTC. Translation gives CSGTVYNEQFF. V gene TRBV29-1 combines with J gene TRBJ2-1; D is perhaps TRBD1 (6 bases). This CDR3 spans 11 amino acids. CDR1 and CDR2 from the germline V gene are SQVTM and ANQGSEA. Trimming left V 7 bases short and J 4 bases short, with 8 bases between.